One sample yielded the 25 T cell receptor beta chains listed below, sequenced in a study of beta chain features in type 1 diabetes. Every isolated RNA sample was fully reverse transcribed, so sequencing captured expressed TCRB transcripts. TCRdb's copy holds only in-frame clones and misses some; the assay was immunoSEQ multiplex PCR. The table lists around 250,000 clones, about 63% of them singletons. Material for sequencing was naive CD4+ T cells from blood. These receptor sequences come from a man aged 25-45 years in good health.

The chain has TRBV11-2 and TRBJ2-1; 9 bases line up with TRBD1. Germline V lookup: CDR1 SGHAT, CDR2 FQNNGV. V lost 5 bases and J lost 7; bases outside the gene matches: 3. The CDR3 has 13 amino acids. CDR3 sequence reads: CASSRDRVNEQFF. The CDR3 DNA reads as TGTGCCAGCAGCCGGGACAGGGTTAATGAGCAGTTCTTC.

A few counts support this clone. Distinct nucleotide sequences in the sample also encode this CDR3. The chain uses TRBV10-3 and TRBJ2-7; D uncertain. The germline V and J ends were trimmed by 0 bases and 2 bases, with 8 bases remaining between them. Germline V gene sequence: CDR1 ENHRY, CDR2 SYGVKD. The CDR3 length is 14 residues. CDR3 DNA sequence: TGTGCCATCAGTGAGTCGACCGGTGCCTACGAGCAGTACTTC. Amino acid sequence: CAISESTGAYEQYF.

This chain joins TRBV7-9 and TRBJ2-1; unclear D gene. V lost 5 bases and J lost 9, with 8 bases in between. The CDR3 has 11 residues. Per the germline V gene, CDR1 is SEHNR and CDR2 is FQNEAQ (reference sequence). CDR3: CASSLLGEQFF. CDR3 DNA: TGTGCCAGCAGCCTGTTGGGTGAGCAGTTCTTC.

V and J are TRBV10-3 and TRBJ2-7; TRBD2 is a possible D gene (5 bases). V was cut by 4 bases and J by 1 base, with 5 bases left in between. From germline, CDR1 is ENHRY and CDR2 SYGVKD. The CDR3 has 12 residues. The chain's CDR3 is CAISGTSYEQYF. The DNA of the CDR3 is TGTGCCATCAGTGGGACTTCCTACGAGCAGTACTTC.

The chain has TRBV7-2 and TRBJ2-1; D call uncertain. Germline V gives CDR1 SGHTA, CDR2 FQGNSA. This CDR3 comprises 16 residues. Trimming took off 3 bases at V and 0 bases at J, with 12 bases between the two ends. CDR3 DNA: TGTGCCAGCAGCTTTAATCTAGGGTCCTCCTACAATGAGCAGTTCTTC. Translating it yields CASSFNLGSSYNEQFF.

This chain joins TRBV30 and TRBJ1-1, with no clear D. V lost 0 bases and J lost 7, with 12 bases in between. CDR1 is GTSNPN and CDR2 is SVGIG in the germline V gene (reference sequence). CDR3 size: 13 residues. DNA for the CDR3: TGTGCCTGGAGTGTACTGCGCCAGAATGAAGCTTTCTTT. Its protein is CAWSVLRQNEAFF. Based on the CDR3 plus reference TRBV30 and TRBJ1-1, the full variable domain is SQTIHQWPATLVQPVGSPLSLECTVEGTSNPNLYWYRQAAGRGLQLLFYSVGIGQISSEVPQNLSASRPQDRQFILSSKKLLLSDSGFYLCAWSVLRQNEAFFGQGTRLTVV.

The chain's CDR3 is CSVGQRAYEQYF. CDR3 DNA: TGCAGCGTGGGACAGCGCGCCTACGAGCAGTACTTC. This chain uses TRBV29-1 with TRBJ2-7; 7 nucleotides agree with TRBD1. CDR1 SQVTM and CDR2 ANQGSEA come from the germline V gene. This CDR3 region has 12 residues. V shed 6 bases and J 2 bases; nucleotides not matched to a gene: 4.

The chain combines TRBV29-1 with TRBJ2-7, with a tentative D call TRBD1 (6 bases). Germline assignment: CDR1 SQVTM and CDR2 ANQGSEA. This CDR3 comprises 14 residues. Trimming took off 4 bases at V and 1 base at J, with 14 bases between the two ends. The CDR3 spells CSVVVRGYSYEQYF. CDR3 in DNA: TGCAGCGTTGTGGTCAGGGGCTATTCCTACGAGCAGTACTTC.

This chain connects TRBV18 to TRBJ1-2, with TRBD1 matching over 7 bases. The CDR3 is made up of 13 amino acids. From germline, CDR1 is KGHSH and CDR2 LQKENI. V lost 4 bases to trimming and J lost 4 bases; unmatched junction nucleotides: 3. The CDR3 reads CASSLRDSYGYTF. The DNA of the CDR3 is TGTGCCAGCTCACTGAGGGACAGCTATGGCTACACCTTC. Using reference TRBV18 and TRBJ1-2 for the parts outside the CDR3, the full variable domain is NAGVMQNPRHLVRRRGQEARLRCSPMKGHSHVYWYRQLPEEGLKFMVYLQKENIIDESGMPKERFSAEFPKEGPSILRIQQVVRGDSAAYFCASSLRDSYGYTFGSGTRLTVV.

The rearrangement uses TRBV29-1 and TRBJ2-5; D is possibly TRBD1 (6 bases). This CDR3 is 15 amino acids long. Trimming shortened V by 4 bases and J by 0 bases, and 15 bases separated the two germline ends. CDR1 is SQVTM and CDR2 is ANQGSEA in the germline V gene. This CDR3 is CSVGHRGGNQETQYF. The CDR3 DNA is TGCAGCGTTGGTCACCGAGGGGGTAACCAAGAGACCCAGTACTTC. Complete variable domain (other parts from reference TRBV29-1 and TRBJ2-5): SAVISQKPSRDICQRGTSLTIQCQVDSQVTMMFWYRQQPGQSLTLIATANQGSEATYESGFVIDKFPISRPNLTFSTLTVSNMSPEDSSIYLCSVGHRGGNQETQYFGPGTRLLVL.

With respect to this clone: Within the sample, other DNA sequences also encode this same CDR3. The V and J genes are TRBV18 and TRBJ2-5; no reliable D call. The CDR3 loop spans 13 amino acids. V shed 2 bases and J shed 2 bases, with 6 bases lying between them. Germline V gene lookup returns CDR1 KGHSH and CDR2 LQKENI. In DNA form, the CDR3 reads TGTGCCAGCTCACCAGGCTTACAAGAGACCCAGTACTTC. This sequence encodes CASSPGLQETQYF.

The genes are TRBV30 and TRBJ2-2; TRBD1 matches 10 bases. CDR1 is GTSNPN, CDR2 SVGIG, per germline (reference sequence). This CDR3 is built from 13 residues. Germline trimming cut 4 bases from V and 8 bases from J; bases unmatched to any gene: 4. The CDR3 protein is CAWKGQGTGELFF. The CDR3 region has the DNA TGTGCCTGGAAGGGACAGGGGACGGGGGAGCTGTTTTTT.

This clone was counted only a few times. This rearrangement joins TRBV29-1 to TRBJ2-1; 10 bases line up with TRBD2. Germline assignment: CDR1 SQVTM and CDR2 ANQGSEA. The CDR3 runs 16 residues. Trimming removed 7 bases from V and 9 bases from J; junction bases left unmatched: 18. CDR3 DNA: TGCAGCGGAGGCTGGACTAGCGGAGAAGGGCGCATTGAGCAGTTCTTC. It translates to CSGGWTSGEGRIEQFF.

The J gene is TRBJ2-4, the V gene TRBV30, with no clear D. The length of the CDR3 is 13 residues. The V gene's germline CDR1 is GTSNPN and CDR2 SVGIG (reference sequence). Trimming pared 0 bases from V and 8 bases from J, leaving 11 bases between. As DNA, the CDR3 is TGTGCCTGGAGTGTAGGTGGATGGGACATTCAGTACTTC. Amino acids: CAWSVGGWDIQYF.

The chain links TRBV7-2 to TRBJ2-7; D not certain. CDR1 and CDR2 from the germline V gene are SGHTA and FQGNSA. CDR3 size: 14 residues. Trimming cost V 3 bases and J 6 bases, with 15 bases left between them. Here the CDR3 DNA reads TGTGCCAGCAGCTTTGATCCTCCGATGGGCGAGCAGTACTTC. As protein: CASSFDPPMGEQYF.

CDR3 residues: CASGFQETQYF. In DNA form, the CDR3 reads TGTGCCAGCGGATTCCAAGAGACCCAGTACTTC. The J gene is TRBJ2-5, the V gene TRBV27; D is unresolved. The ends were cut back, 8 bases at V and 1 base at J, with 5 bases in the middle. Germline lookup yields CDR1 MNHEY and CDR2 SMNVEV (reference sequence). The CDR3 sequence is 11 residues long.

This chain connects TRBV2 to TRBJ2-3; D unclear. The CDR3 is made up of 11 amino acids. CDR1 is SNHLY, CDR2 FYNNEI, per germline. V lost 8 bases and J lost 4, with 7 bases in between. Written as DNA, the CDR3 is TGTGCCAGCGGATTTGCAGATACGCAGTATTTT. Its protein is CASGFADTQYF.

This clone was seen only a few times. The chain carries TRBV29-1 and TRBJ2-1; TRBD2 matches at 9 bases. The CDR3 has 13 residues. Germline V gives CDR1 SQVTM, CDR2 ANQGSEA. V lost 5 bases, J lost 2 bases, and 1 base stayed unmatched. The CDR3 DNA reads TGCAGCGTTTCTAGCGGGACCTACAATGAGCAGTTCTTC. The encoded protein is CSVSSGTYNEQFF.

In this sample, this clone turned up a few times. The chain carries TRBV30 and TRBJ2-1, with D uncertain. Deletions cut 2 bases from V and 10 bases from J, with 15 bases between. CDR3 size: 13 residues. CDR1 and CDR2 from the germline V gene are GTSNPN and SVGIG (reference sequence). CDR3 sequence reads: CAWSRQAPDEQFF. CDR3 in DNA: TGTGCCTGGAGTAGGCAGGCACCGGACGAGCAGTTCTTC.

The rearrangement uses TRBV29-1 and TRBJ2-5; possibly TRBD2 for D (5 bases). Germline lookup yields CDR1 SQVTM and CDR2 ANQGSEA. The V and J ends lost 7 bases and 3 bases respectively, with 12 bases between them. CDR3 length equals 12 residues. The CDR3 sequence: CSARPREETQYF. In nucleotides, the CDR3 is TGCAGCGCCCGGCCGAGGGAAGAGACCCAGTACTTC.

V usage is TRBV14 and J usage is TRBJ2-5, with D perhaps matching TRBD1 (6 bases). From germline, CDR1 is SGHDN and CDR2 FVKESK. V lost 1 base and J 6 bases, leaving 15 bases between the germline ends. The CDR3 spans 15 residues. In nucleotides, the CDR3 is TGTGCCAGCAGCCAAGTACCGACAGGAGGACAGACCCAGTACTTC. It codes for CASSQVPTGGQTQYF.

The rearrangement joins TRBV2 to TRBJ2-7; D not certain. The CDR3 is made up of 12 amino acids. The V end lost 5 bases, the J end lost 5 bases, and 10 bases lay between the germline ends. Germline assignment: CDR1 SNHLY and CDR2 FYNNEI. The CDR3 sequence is CASSLPQNEQYF. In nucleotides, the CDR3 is TGTGCCAGCAGTCTACCCCAGAACGAGCAGTACTTC.

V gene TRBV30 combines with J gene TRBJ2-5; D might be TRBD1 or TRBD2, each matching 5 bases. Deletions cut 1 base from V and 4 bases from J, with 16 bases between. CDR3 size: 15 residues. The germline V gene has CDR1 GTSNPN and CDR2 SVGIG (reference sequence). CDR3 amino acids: CAWSDNGAPVETQYF. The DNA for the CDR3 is TGTGCCTGGAGTGATAACGGGGCCCCGGTAGAGACCCAGTACTTC.

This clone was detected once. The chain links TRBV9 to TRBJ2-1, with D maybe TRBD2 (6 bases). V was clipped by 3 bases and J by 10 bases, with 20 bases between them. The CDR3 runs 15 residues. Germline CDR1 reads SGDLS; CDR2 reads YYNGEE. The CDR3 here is CASSAPGTAGAEQFF. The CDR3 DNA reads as TGTGCCAGCAGCGCTCCCGGGACTGCCGGTGCGGAGCAGTTCTTC.

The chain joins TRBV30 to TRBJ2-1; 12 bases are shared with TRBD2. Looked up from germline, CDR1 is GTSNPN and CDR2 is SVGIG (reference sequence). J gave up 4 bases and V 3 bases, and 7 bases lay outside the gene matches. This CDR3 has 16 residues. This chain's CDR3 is CAWSVLAGGLYNEQFF. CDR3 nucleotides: TGTGCCTGGAGCGTCCTAGCGGGGGGGCTGTACAATGAGCAGTTCTTC. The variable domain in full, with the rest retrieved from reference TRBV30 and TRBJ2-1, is SQTIHQWPATLVQPVGSPLSLECTVEGTSNPNLYWYRQAAGRGLQLLFYSVGIGQISSEVPQNLSASRPQDRQFILSSKKLLLSDSGFYLCAWSVLAGGLYNEQFFGPGTRLTVL.